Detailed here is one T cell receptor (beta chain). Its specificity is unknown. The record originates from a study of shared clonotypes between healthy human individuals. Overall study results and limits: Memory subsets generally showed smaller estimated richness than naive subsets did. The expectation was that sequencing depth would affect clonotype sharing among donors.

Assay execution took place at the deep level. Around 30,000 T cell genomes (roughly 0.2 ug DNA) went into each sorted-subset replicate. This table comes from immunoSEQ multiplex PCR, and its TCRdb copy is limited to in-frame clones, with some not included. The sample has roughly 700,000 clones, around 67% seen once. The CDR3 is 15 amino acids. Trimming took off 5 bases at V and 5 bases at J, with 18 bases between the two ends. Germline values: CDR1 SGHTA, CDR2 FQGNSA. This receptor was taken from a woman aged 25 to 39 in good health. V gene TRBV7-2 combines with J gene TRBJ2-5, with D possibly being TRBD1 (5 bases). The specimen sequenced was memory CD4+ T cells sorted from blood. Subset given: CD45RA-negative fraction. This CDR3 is CASSRSLTARETQYF. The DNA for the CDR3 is TGTGCCAGCAGCCGAAGTTTGACAGCTCGGGAGACCCAGTACTTC.